Presented here are 24 T cell receptor beta chains from one specimen sequenced in a study of cytomegalovirus exposure and HLA in healthy donors. The PCR ran on 60 Vbeta and 13 Jbeta primers. Method: immunoSEQ multiplex PCR; TCRdb's copy keeps in-frame clones and lacks some. The sample holds about 190,000 clones, 75% to 80% seen once. Material for sequencing was PBMCs. All receptors come from a woman between 25 and 40 years old in good health and CMV-seropositive.

The rearrangement links TRBV29-1 to TRBJ2-3, with TRBD2 identical over 7 bases. V gave up 0 bases and J gave up 4 bases; unmatched junction bases: 4. Germline CDR1 is SQVTM and CDR2 is ANQGSEA. The CDR3 has 14 residues. In nucleotides, the CDR3 is TGCAGCGTTGAAGACGGCGGGAGCGCAGATACGCAGTATTTT. Its protein product is CSVEDGGSADTQYF.

The chain recombines TRBV6-4 with TRBJ1-1, with TRBD1 identical over 10 bases. The CDR3 totals 14 residues. V was clipped by 9 bases and J by 1 base; unmatched bases: 5. Germline CDR1 reads MRHNA; CDR2 reads SNTAGT. Here the CDR3 DNA reads TGTGCCAGGCCCCGGACAGGGGGGAACACTGAAGCTTTCTTT. Translation gives CARPRTGGNTEAFF.

This clone has more than one count but fewer than ten. The chain carries TRBV6-6 and TRBJ1-1; D ambiguous. Between the trimmed V and J ends, which lost 6 bases and 3 bases, there was a span of 14 bases. The CDR3 length is 14 residues. Germline V gives CDR1 MNHNY, CDR2 SVGAGI (reference sequence). CDR3 nucleotides: TGTGCCAGCAGAAAGACTTCAAGCGACACTGAAGCTTTCTTT. Protein sequence: CASRKTSSDTEAFF.

The chain is built from TRBV11-2 and TRBJ2-3; the D is unclear. From germline, CDR1 is SGHAT and CDR2 FQNNGV. The germline V and J ends were trimmed by 0 bases and 0 bases, with 10 bases remaining between them. This CDR3 contains 16 residues. The CDR3 DNA reads as TGTGCCAGCAGCTTAGACGGTCGATCTAGCACAGATACGCAGTATTTT. Translation gives CASSLDGRSSTDTQYF.

The chain has TRBV5-1 and TRBJ2-3, with TRBD2 matching 7 bases. J lost 1 base, V lost 2 bases, and 10 bases had no gene match. CDR1 is SGHRS, CDR2 YFSETQ, per germline. CDR3 length: 17 amino acids. This CDR3 is CASSFSTSTRRTDTQYF. CDR3 DNA sequence: TGCGCCAGCAGCTTTTCGACTAGCACACGGCGCACAGATACGCAGTATTTT.

CDR3 residues: CASSPQTGYGANVLTF. The CDR3 DNA is TGTGCCAGCAGCCCACAGACAGGGTACGGGGCCAACGTCCTGACTTTC. The gene calls are TRBV7-9 and TRBJ2-6; TRBD1 agrees at 7 bases. This CDR3 region has 16 residues. The V gene end was trimmed by 5 bases and the J gene end by 4 bases; junction bases not matched to a gene: 8. Germline V gene lookup returns CDR1 SEHNR and CDR2 FQNEAQ (reference sequence).

The chain has TRBV5-1 and TRBJ2-5; maybe TRBD2 (6 bases). Germline CDR1 is SGHRS and CDR2 is YFSETQ. Trimming cost V 4 bases and J 2 bases, with 12 bases left between them. The CDR3 has 14 amino acids. The CDR3 DNA reads TGCGCCAGCAGCGCCGGGACTGCTCAAGAGACCCAGTACTTC. Translated: CASSAGTAQETQYF.

The chain carries TRBV28 and TRBJ2-7; 11 positions match TRBD2. The germline V gene has CDR1 MDHEN and CDR2 SYDVKM. V dropped 6 bases and J dropped 7; count of bases not matched to a gene: 14. The CDR3 spans 16 residues. CDR3 residues: CASSRPLAGGPGEQYF. The CDR3 region has the DNA TGTGCCAGCAGCCGACCGTTAGCGGGGGGGCCGGGGGAGCAGTACTTC.

In nucleotides, the CDR3 is TGTGCCATCAGGCCCGGGACAGGTTCCTACGAGCAGTACTTC. As protein: CAIRPGTGSYEQYF. The rearrangement joins TRBV10-3 to TRBJ2-7, with TRBD1 matching 8 bases. Germline V lookup: CDR1 ENHRY, CDR2 SYGVKD. The CDR3 loop spans 14 amino acids. With V trimmed by 6 bases and J by 1 base, 5 bases remained unmatched.

The rearrangement uses TRBV5-8 and TRBJ1-5; D perhaps matches TRBD1 (6 bases). The CDR3 is 15 residues long. The germline V gene encodes CDR1 SGHTS and CDR2 YDEGEE. V shed 0 bases and J shed 3 bases, with 10 bases lying between them. CDR3 in amino acids: CASSLGDTYNQPQHF. The CDR3 region has the DNA TGTGCCAGCAGCTTGGGGGACACATACAATCAGCCCCAGCATTTT.

The chain has TRBV6-5 and TRBJ1-2, with D maybe TRBD1 (5 bases). CDR3 size: 15 residues. V was shortened by 0 bases and J by 1 base, with 9 bases between the two germline ends. The germline CDR1 and CDR2 sequences are MNHEY and SVGAGI. The CDR3 region has the DNA TGTGCCAGCAGTTACTCGTGGCAGGGTAACTATGGCTACACCTTC. It translates to CASSYSWQGNYGYTF.

This clone turned up a few times. The chain recombines TRBV9 with TRBJ2-1; D not certain. Looked up from germline, CDR1 is SGDLS and CDR2 is YYNGEE. V was pared by 4 bases and J by 2 bases, with 10 bases between. The CDR3 contains 14 residues. The CDR3 protein is CASSLREAYNEQFF. The CDR3 bases are TGTGCCAGCAGCTTACGAGAAGCCTACAATGAGCAGTTCTTC.

This CDR3 is CASSLDWDTQYF. CDR3 coding DNA: TGCGCCAGCAGCCTCGACTGGGATACGCAGTATTTT. This sequence joins TRBV5-1 and TRBJ2-3; no firm D call. The length of the CDR3 is 12 residues. V dropped 4 bases and J dropped 6 bases, with 9 bases sitting between them. Germline V lookup: CDR1 SGHRS, CDR2 YFSETQ.

The J gene is TRBJ2-7, the V gene TRBV5-5, with no clear D. CDR3 length: 14 amino acids. The V end was cut by 4 bases, the J end by 1 base, with 12 bases between. Germline CDR1 SGHKS, CDR2 YYEKEE (reference sequence). The CDR3 region is CASSPMADSYEQYF. The DNA of the CDR3 is TGTGCCAGCAGCCCCATGGCAGATTCCTACGAGCAGTACTTC.

The V gene is TRBV7-2, the J gene TRBJ2-1; the match to TRBD2 covers 8 bases. Trimming at V came to 2 bases and at J to 10 bases, leaving 4 bases not matched to a gene. The CDR3 consists of 13 residues. CDR1 is SGHTA and CDR2 is FQGNSA in the germline V gene. CDR3 sequence (DNA): TGTGCCAGCAGCTTAAATCGACTAGCGGAGCAGTTCTTC. This sequence encodes CASSLNRLAEQFF.

The chain recombines TRBV9 with TRBJ2-3, with D possibly being TRBD2 (6 bases). Germline V gene lookup returns CDR1 SGDLS and CDR2 YYNGEE. The CDR3 totals 16 residues. The V end was cut by 0 bases, the J end by 4 bases, with 15 bases between. DNA of the CDR3: TGTGCCAGCAGCGTAGATATAGCGGCCCTCGCAGATACGCAGTATTTT. Residues: CASSVDIAALADTQYF.

V gene TRBV6-5 combines with J gene TRBJ2-7; TRBD2 matches at 7 bases. The CDR3 extends over 13 amino acids. V trimming: 1 base; J trimming: 5 bases; junction bases outside the gene matches: 2. Germline loops: CDR1 MNHEY, CDR2 SVGAGI. The CDR3 nucleotides are TGTGCCAGCAGTTACTTTCGGGAGGACGAGCAGTACTTC. Its translation: CASSYFREDEQYF.

The rearrangement joins TRBV30 to TRBJ2-5, with TRBD1 matching 7 bases. This CDR3 contains 15 residues. Germline loops: CDR1 GTSNPN, CDR2 SVGIG (reference sequence). The V segment lost 2 bases and the J segment 5 bases; nucleotides outside the gene matches: 11. The CDR3 region is CAWSTGANKGETQYF. The CDR3 DNA is TGTGCCTGGAGTACAGGGGCCAACAAGGGGGAGACCCAGTACTTC.

The chain couples TRBV9 to TRBJ2-1; 14 positions match TRBD2. Germline V gene sequence: CDR1 SGDLS, CDR2 YYNGEE. With 3 bases clipped from V and 9 bases from J, the junction kept 5 bases outside the gene matches. This CDR3 spans 15 amino acids. In nucleotides, the CDR3 is TGTGCCAGCAGCGGGGGGACTAGCGGGAGTTTTGAGCAGTTCTTC. Its translation: CASSGGTSGSFEQFF.

In nucleotides, the CDR3 is TGCAGCGCCAGGGACTTTACCTACGAGCAGTACTTC. Translating it yields CSARDFTYEQYF. The chain carries TRBV29-1 and TRBJ2-7; the D gene is possibly TRBD2 (6 bases). This CDR3 contains 12 residues. Germline V gene data show CDR1 as SQVTM and CDR2 as ANQGSEA. Trimming took off 7 bases at V and 2 bases at J, with 12 bases between the two ends.

The chain joins TRBV29-1 to TRBJ1-2, with 7 bases lining up with TRBD1. V lost 8 bases and J lost 2; bases outside the gene matches: 11. The germline V gene encodes CDR1 SQVTM and CDR2 ANQGSEA. This CDR3 region has 14 residues. The CDR3 DNA sequence: TGCAGCATCCTGGCGACAGGGAAAAACTATGGCTACACCTTC. This sequence encodes CSILATGKNYGYTF.

V and J are TRBV30 and TRBJ1-2; 9 bases match TRBD1. Germline trimming cut 3 bases from V and 7 bases from J; bases unmatched to any gene: 6. CDR1 is GTSNPN and CDR2 is SVGIG in the germline V gene (reference sequence). The CDR3 spans 13 residues. The CDR3 reads CAWRQGAVGGYTF. The CDR3 DNA reads TGTGCCTGGAGACAGGGGGCCGTTGGTGGCTACACCTTC.

The chain carries TRBV7-9 and TRBJ2-5; 11 bases align to TRBD1. The CDR3 is 18 residues long. V gave up 3 bases and J gave up 1 base; unmatched junction bases: 10. Germline CDR1 SEHNR, CDR2 FQNEAQ (reference sequence). The CDR3 loop is CASSFWTGGPPSQETQYF. The CDR3 nucleotides are TGTGCCAGCAGCTTCTGGACAGGGGGCCCTCCAAGCCAAGAGACCCAGTACTTC. Complete variable domain (other parts from reference TRBV7-9 and TRBJ2-5): DTGVSQNPRHKITKRGQNVTFRCDPISEHNRLYWYRQTLGQGPEFLTYFQNEAQLEKSRLLSDRFSAERPKGSFSTLEIQRTEQGDSAMYLCASSFWTGGPPSQETQYFGPGTRLLVL.

The rearrangement links TRBV28 to TRBJ2-7; 9 positions match TRBD1. In germline, CDR1 is MDHEN, CDR2 SYDVKM. This CDR3 has 17 residues. V gave up 2 bases and J gave up 0 bases; unmatched junction bases: 8. The CDR3 DNA is TGTGCCAGCAGTTTACCAACAGGGGGCTACAGCTCCTACGAGCAGTACTTC. Translation: CASSLPTGGYSSYEQYF.